Below, 23 T cell receptor beta chains from the same sample are listed, as sequenced in a study of blood T cells in healthy people across ages. A second about 7 to 12 cycle PCR used barcoded and J-beta primers. MiXCR was run by TCRdb on the 5' RACE reads, yielding one entry per CDR3 protein. The table lists 1.2 million to 1.5 million distinct CDR3 sequences, around 59% of them singletons. The source material was blood. These receptors were collected from a man between 18 and 29 years old in good health.

This rearrangement joins TRBV7-6 to TRBJ2-5; 11 bases are a match to TRBD1. The CDR3 is 17 amino acids. Germline CDR1 SGHVS, CDR2 FNYEAQ. V was pared by 1 base and J by 3 bases, with 7 bases of the junction left unmatched. CDR3 bases: TGTGCCAGCAGCTTAGGAGGACAGGGGGCCTTCAAAGAGACCCAGTACTTC. It yields the protein CASSLGGQGAFKETQYF.

This clonotype was recorded a few times. The chain's CDR3 is CASSQEAGGLYNEQFF. The CDR3 DNA is TGTGCCAGCAGCCAAGAAGCGGGAGGGCTCTACAATGAGCAGTTCTTC. V usage is TRBV14 and J usage is TRBJ2-1, with TRBD2 matching 10 bases. The CDR3 consists of 16 residues. Looked up from germline, CDR1 is SGHDN and CDR2 is FVKESK. V shed 0 bases, J shed 3 bases, and the junction held 2 bases outside the gene matches.

This rearrangement joins TRBV20-1 to TRBJ2-7; 8 bases are shared with TRBD2. The J segment lost 1 base and the V segment lost 0 bases, leaving 8 bases of the junction unmatched. This CDR3 comprises 16 residues. Germline assignment: CDR1 DFQATT and CDR2 SNEGSKA (reference sequence). Here the CDR3 reads CSARDQEAGASYEQYF. The CDR3 coding sequence is TGCAGTGCTAGAGATCAGGAAGCGGGAGCTTCCTACGAGCAGTACTTC.

This clonotype was seen only a few times. The chain links TRBV20-1 to TRBJ2-4, with TRBD2 matching 9 bases. The J call may be faulty, since TRBJ2-7 better matches the DNA end. The V gene's germline CDR1 is DFQATT and CDR2 SNEGSKA (reference sequence). The CDR3 extends over 13 amino acids. CDR3 DNA: TGCAGTGCTCGAATAGCGGGGGTTTACGAGCAGTACTTC. Translating gives CSARIAGVYEQYF.

This clonotype was detected once. The V and J genes are TRBV7-8 and TRBJ1-4; D ambiguous. Trimming took 6 bases from V and 8 from J, leaving 16 bases between them. The CDR3 loop spans 14 amino acids. CDR1 is SGHVS, CDR2 FQNEAQ, per germline. CDR3 residues: CASRRIEAEEKLFF. CDR3 in DNA: TGTGCCAGCAGACGAATAGAAGCCGAGGAAAAACTGTTTTTT.

The chain recombines TRBV29-1 with TRBJ2-1; 7 bases fit TRBD1. The V segment lost 3 bases and the J segment 4 bases; nucleotides outside the gene matches: 6. CDR1 is SQVTM and CDR2 is ANQGSEA in the germline V gene. This CDR3 contains 14 residues. The CDR3 loop is CSVERDSPYNEQFF. CDR3 DNA: TGCAGCGTTGAGAGGGACAGTCCTTACAATGAGCAGTTCTTC.

This CDR3 reads CASSPGVSGPTNEKLFF. CDR3 nucleotides: TGCGCCAGCAGCCCCGGGGTGAGCGGGCCAACTAATGAAAAACTGTTTTTT. This chain links TRBV4-1 with TRBJ1-4; unclear D gene. The CDR3 is 17 amino acids. V was cut by 4 bases and J by 0 bases, with 15 bases left in between. Germline assignment: CDR1 MGHRA and CDR2 YSYEKL.

The J gene is TRBJ2-4, the V gene TRBV27; unclear D gene. The DNA matches TRBJ2-1 better at its end, which makes the J call doubtful. This CDR3 spans 11 amino acids. Germline V gene data show CDR1 as MNHEY and CDR2 as SMNVEV (reference sequence). The CDR3 sequence is CASTNFDEQFF. CDR3 DNA: TGTGCCAGCACCAATTTCGATGAGCAGTTCTTC.

This chain joins TRBV4-1 and TRBJ1-6; no reliable D call. The germline V gene has CDR1 MGHRA and CDR2 YSYEKL. Trimming took 4 bases from V and 7 from J, leaving 8 bases between them. The CDR3 totals 13 residues. The CDR3 DNA is TGCGCCAGCAGCCCCCTTCCCAATTCACCCCTCCACTTT. Translating it yields CASSPLPNSPLHF.

This clonotype was observed a single time. This chain uses TRBV20-1 with TRBJ2-1; 9 nucleotides match TRBD1. Trimming removed 0 bases from V and 3 bases from J; junction bases left unmatched: 6. Germline V lookup: CDR1 DFQATT, CDR2 SNEGSKA (reference sequence). The CDR3 covers 16 residues. The CDR3 bases are TGCAGTGCTAGAGATGCAGACAGGGGGGACTACAATGAGCAGTTCTTC. This codes for CSARDADRGDYNEQFF.

The chain is built from TRBV15 and TRBJ1-2; D gene uncertain. The CDR3 sequence is 15 residues long. Trimming shortened V by 1 base and J by 1 base, and 10 bases separated the two germline ends. CDR1 LNHNV and CDR2 YYDKDF come from the germline V gene (reference sequence). Here the CDR3 reads CATSRVVEDNYGYTF. The CDR3 DNA reads as TGTGCCACCAGCAGAGTGGTTGAGGATAACTATGGCTACACCTTC.

As concerns this clonotype: A junction boundary mismatches the germline segment, possibly from a read error. This chain joins TRBV4-2 and TRBJ2-1, with 13 bases matching TRBD2. Germline lookup yields CDR1 LGHNA and CDR2 YNFKEQ. The CDR3 extends over 16 amino acids. The CDR3 is CASSRLGLAGDNGQFF. The DNA of the CDR3 is TGTGCCAGCAGCCGACTAGGACTAGCGGGAGACAATGGGCAGTTCTTC.

This sequence joins TRBV6-5 and TRBJ2-4; a possible D gene is TRBD2 (6 bases). The last part of the DNA fits TRBJ2-7 better; the J call may be wrong. This CDR3 has 14 residues. Germline values: CDR1 MNHEY, CDR2 SVGAGI. The CDR3 bases are TGTGCCAGCAGGATGTCCCGGGACTTTTACGAGCAGTACTTC. This translates into CASRMSRDFYEQYF.

The chain joins TRBV29-1 to TRBJ2-2, with 7 bases identical to TRBD1. The germline CDR1 and CDR2 sequences are SQVTM and ANQGSEA. With V trimmed by 7 bases and J by 0 bases, 2 bases remained unmatched. This CDR3 region has 13 residues. The CDR3 protein is CSADRANTGELFF. The CDR3 DNA sequence: TGCAGCGCCGACAGGGCGAACACCGGGGAGCTGTTTTTT.

The V and J genes are TRBV4-1 and TRBJ2-1, with TRBD2 matching over 11 bases. With 1 base clipped from V and 3 bases from J, the junction kept 14 bases outside the gene matches. The germline gives CDR1 MGHRA, CDR2 YSYEKL. The CDR3 loop spans 20 amino acids. The DNA for the CDR3 is TGCGCCAGCAGCCAAGGTGGCACTAGCGGGGGCCCGTCCTTCTACAATGAGCAGTTCTTC. Its translation: CASSQGGTSGGPSFYNEQFF.

This chain joins TRBV29-1 and TRBJ1-1; 8 bases fit TRBD1. The CDR3 totals 12 residues. Germline lookup yields CDR1 SQVTM and CDR2 ANQGSEA. After removal of 3 bases from V and 6 bases from J, the junction contained 3 bases not matched to a gene. The CDR3 here is CSVDRGLAEAFF. The CDR3 coding sequence is TGCAGCGTTGACAGGGGGCTAGCTGAAGCTTTCTTT.

A few counts support this clonotype. The chain employs TRBV11-2 and TRBJ2-7; 8 bases are shared with TRBD2. From germline, CDR1 is SGHAT and CDR2 FQNNGV. V shed 7 bases and J 4 bases; nucleotides not matched to a gene: 9. The CDR3 extends over 14 amino acids. CDR3 in DNA: TGTGCCAGCATTCCCAGCGGGAGAGCTTACGAGCAGTACTTC. Amino acids: CASIPSGRAYEQYF. Complete variable domain (other parts from reference TRBV11-2 and TRBJ2-7): EAGVAQSPRYKIIEKRQSVAFWCNPISGHATLYWYQQILGQGPKLLIQFQNNGVVDDSQLPKDRFSAERLKGVDSTLKIQPAKLEDSAVYLCASIPSGRAYEQYFGPGTRLTVT.

The chain combines TRBV6-2 or TRBV6-3 with TRBJ2-1; 7 nucleotides match TRBD1. V shed 5 bases and J 2 bases; nucleotides not matched to a gene: 3. Germline assignment: CDR1 MNHEY and CDR2 SVGEGT. This CDR3 is built from 14 residues. The CDR3 DNA sequence: TGTGCCAGCAGTGTGACAGGGCCCTACAATGAGCAGTTCTTC. As protein: CASSVTGPYNEQFF.

This clonotype was recorded a few times. The chain is built from TRBV10-3 and TRBJ2-7; tentatively, D is TRBD1 (6 bases). The ends were cut back, 4 bases at V and 6 bases at J, with 10 bases in the middle. The CDR3 length is 12 residues. CDR1 and CDR2 (germline): ENHRY, SYGVKD. CDR3 sequence reads: CAISGQVSEQYF. Here the CDR3 DNA reads TGTGCCATCAGTGGACAGGTGAGCGAGCAGTACTTC.

This clonotype was seen more than once but under ten times. The chain is built from TRBV27 and TRBJ2-7; D tentatively fits TRBD1 or TRBD2 (6 bases each). V lost 3 bases and J 1 base, leaving 10 bases between the germline ends. There are 14 residues in the CDR3. CDR1 is MNHEY, CDR2 SMNVEV, per germline (reference sequence). This CDR3 reads CASSFAGQSYEQYF. The CDR3 DNA reads TGTGCCAGCAGTTTTGCGGGACAATCCTACGAGCAGTACTTC.

The table lists this clonotype with a count of one. The rearrangement joins TRBV7-2 to TRBJ2-7; 8 nucleotides line up with TRBD2. The CDR3 runs 15 residues. Germline assignment: CDR1 SGHTA and CDR2 FQGNSA. V dropped 1 base and J dropped 5; count of bases not matched to a gene: 7. CDR3 loop: CASSLDPGGADEQYF. The CDR3 bases are TGTGCCAGCAGCTTAGATCCGGGAGGGGCAGACGAGCAGTACTTC.

The rearrangement links TRBV4-1 to TRBJ1-1; D is unresolved. The germline gives CDR1 MGHRA, CDR2 YSYEKL. The CDR3 is 13 amino acids. Trimming shortened V by 3 bases and J by 3 bases, and 8 bases separated the two germline ends. DNA for the CDR3: TGCGCCAGCAGCCAGTTTGGGGACACTGAAGCTTTCTTT. This gives the protein CASSQFGDTEAFF.

The V gene is TRBV5-4, the J gene TRBJ2-3; D gene ambiguous. Germline V lookup: CDR1 SGHNT, CDR2 YYREEE (reference sequence). The CDR3 extends over 13 amino acids. Deletions cut 3 bases from V and 2 bases from J, with 7 bases between. The CDR3 region is CASSWWNTDTQYF. The CDR3 region has the DNA TGTGCCAGCAGCTGGTGGAACACAGATACGCAGTATTTT.